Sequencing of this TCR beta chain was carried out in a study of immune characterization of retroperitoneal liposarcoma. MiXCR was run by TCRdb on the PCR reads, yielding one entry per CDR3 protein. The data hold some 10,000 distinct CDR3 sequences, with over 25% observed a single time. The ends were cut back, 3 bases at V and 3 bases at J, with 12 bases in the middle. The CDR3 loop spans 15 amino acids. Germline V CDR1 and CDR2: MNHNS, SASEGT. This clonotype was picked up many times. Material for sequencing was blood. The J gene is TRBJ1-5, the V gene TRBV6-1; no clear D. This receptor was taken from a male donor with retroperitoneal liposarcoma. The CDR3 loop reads CASSDAFRHNQPQHF. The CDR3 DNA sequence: TGTGCCAGCAGTGATGCGTTTCGTCACAATCAGCCCCAGCATTTT.